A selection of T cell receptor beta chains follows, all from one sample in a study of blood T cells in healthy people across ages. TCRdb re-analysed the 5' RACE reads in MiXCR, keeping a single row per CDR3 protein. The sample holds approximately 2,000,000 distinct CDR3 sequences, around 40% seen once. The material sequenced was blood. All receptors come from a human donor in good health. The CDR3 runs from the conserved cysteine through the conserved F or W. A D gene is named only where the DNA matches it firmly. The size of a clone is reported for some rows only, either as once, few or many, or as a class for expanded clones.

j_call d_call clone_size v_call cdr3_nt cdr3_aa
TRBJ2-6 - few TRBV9 TGTGCCAGCAGCGTAGATTGGGTTGCCAACGTCCTGACTTTC CASSVDWVANVLTF
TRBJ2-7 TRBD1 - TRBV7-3 TGTGCCAGCAGTTTGCCGCGGGACAGGGTCTACGAGCAGTACTTC CASSLPRDRVYEQYF
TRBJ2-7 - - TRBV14 TGTGCCAGCAGCAATGGGCTATGGGGATACGAGCAGTACTTC CASSNGLWGYEQYF
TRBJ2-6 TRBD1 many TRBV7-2 TGTGCCAGCAGCCTACAGGGGAGAGGGGCCAACGTCCTGACTTTC CASSLQGRGANVLTF
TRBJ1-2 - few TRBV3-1 TGTGCCAGCAGCCAAGATATCAGCAACTATGGCTACACCTTC CASSQDISNYGYTF
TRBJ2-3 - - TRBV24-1 TGTGCCACCAGTGATTTGGGGCAGGGATTGCGCACAGATACGCAGTATTTT CATSDLGQGLRTDTQYF
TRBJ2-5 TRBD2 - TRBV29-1 TGCAGCGCTCAAGGACTAGCTCAAGAGACCCAGTACTTC CSAQGLAQETQYF
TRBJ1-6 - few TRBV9 TGTGCCAGCAGCGTAGACGCCCTTTATTCACCCCTCCACTTT CASSVDALYSPLHF
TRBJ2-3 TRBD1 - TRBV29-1 TGCAGCGTTGAAGAACCCAGGGGGCTCACAGATACGCAGTATTTT CSVEEPRGLTDTQYF
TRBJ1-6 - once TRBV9 TGTGCCAGCAGCGGGGAGGTCGGTAATTCACCCCTCCACTTT CASSGEVGNSPLHF
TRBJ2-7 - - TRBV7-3 TGTGCCAGCAGCTTAATCCCCAGGGCCCCCTACGAGCAGTACTTC CASSLIPRAPYEQYF
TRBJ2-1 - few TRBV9 TGTGCCAGCAGCGTAGTCGCCTCAATGGACAATGAGCAGTTCTTC CASSVVASMDNEQFF
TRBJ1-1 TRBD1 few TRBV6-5 TGTGCCAGTGAGGGACAGGGTGACACTGAAGCTTTCTTT CASEGQGDTEAFF
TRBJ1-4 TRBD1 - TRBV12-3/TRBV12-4 TGTGCCAGCAGTCCCACACCCGGGACAGATGACAAAAAACTGTTTTTT CASSPTPGTDDKKLFF
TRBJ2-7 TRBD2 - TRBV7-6 TGTGCCAGCAGCCCTGGGTCGGGGGGACCATCCGAGCAGTACTTC CASSPGSGGPSEQYF
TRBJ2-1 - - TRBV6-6 TGTGCCAGCAGTTACGGATCACAGGTCTACAATGAGCAGTTCTTC CASSYGSQVYNEQFF
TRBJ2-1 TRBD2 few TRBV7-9 TGTGCCAGCAGCCCGGAAGCGGGGGGGCGGTCGGATGAGCAGTTCTTC CASSPEAGGRSDEQFF
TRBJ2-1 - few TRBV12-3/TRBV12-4 TGTGCCAGCAGTTCTTTCTACGAGCAGTTCTTC CASSSFYEQFF
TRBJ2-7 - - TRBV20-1 TGCAGGAACTCCTACGAGCAGTACTTC CRNSYEQYF
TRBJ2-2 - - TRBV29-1 TGCAGCGTTGAAAAAGTAACCGGGGAGCTGTTTTTT CSVEKVTGELFF
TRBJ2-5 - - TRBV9 TGTGCCAGCAGCGTAGGAGATCGGGGTGGATCAGAGACCCAGTACTTC CASSVGDRGGSETQYF
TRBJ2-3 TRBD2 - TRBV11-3 TGTGCCAGCAGCTTCCCTAGCGGGGTGAAGGCAGATACGCAGTATTTT CASSFPSGVKADTQYF
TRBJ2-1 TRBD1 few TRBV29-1 TGCAGCGTAACAACCGGGACAGTACTTTCCAATGAGCAGTTCTTC CSVTTGTVLSNEQFF
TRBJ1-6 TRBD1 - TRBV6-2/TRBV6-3 TGTGCCAGCAGCGACGGACAGGGGTTTGTTACACCCCTCCACTTT CASSDGQGFVTPLHF
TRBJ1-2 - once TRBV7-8 TGTGCCAGCAGCTTAGCGCAGTCAGGTCTAAGGAACTATGGCTGCACCTTC CASSLAQSGLRNYGCTF
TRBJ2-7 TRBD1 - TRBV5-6 TGTGCCAGCAGCTTGCAATTACAGGGGAGCTACGAGCAGTACTTC CASSLQLQGSYEQYF
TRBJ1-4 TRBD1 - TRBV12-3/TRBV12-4 TGTGCCAGCAGTTTATCCGGGACAGGGGAAAAACTGTTTTTT CASSLSGTGEKLFF
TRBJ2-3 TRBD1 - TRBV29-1 TGCAGCGTCGCGACAGGGGGTAGTCGGGATACGCAGTATTTT CSVATGGSRDTQYF
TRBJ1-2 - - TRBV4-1 TGCGCCAGCAGTTCAATTACACCGAACTATGGCTACACCTTC CASSSITPNYGYTF
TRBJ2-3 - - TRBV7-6 TGTGCCAGCAGCCCCGGGCCTTCACGGCCCGATACGCAGTATTTT CASSPGPSRPDTQYF
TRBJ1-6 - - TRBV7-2 TGTGCCACCTCTCCTCTAAGCGGTTCACCCCTCCACTTT CATSPLSGSPLHF
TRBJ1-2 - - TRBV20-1 TGCAGTGCTATATTTACAGGGCGGGGTGGCTACACCTTC CSAIFTGRGGYTF
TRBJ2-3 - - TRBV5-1 TGCGCCAGCAGCCCCCGACCCCGGGATACGCAGTATTTT CASSPRPRDTQYF
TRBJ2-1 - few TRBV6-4 TGTGCCAGCAGTGAAGGGGGAACGGATGAGCAGTTCTTC CASSEGGTDEQFF
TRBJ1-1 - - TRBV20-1 TGCAGTGCTAGCCCCGAGACAGGTCCGAACACTGAAGCTTTCTTT CSASPETGPNTEAFF
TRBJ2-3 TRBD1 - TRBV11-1 TGTGCCAGCAGCTTCGAACAGGGGGCATCAGATACGCAGTATTTT CASSFEQGASDTQYF
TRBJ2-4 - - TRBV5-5 TGTGCCAGCAGCTCTGCATGGGGGCTAGACAGTCAGTACTTC CASSSAWGLDSQYF
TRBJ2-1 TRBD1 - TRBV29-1 TGCAGCGTTGAGACCCCTGGACAGGATCTTGAGGATGAGCAGTTCTTC CSVETPGQDLEDEQFF
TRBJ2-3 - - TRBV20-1 TGCAGTGCTAGGGAGGGTGGGTCCGGACTGCAGCAGTATTTT CSAREGGSGLQQYF
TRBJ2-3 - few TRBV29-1 TGCAGCGTTGAGGGTCACACAGATACGCAGTATTTT CSVEGHTDTQYF
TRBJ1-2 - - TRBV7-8 TGTGCCAGCAGCTTACAGGGGTATCGGGACGGCTACACCTTC CASSLQGYRDGYTF
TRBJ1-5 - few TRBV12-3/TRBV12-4 TGTGCCAGCAGTTATGATCATAGCAATCAGCCCCAGCATTTT CASSYDHSNQPQHF
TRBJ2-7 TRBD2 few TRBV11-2 TGTGCCAGCAGCTTAGGACCCCAGCGGGGGGCCTACGAGCAGTACTTC CASSLGPQRGAYEQYF
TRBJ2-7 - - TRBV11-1 TGTGCCAGCAGCACCCAACGCCTCTCCTACGAGCAGTACTTC CASSTQRLSYEQYF